The T cell receptor (beta chain) under discussion was sequenced for a study of Graves' ophthalmopathy and Graves' hyperthyroidism. Overall study: Over 18 months of follow-up, stable hyperthyroidism required that no ophthalmopathy appear.

This clonotype was seen ten or more times. Its antigen remains unidentified. Germline assignment: CDR1 MRHNA and CDR2 SNTAGT. The V end was cut by 0 bases, the J end by 8 bases, with 8 bases between. CDR3 size: 14 residues. Broader study findings: Blood contained most expanded thyroid clonotypes exceeding 0.001 frequency. The model's ophthalmopathy progression predictions had approximately 71% sensitivity and over 72% specificity.

RNA transcripts yielded amplified TCR beta CDR3 regions. HTBI primers primed a first-round RT-PCR, and a second-round multiplex PCR followed. TCRdb passed the multiplex PCR reads through MiXCR, listing each CDR3 protein once. The repertoire holds about 590,000 distinct CDR3 sequences, with 35% to 40% as singletons. The chain joins TRBV6-4 to TRBJ1-6, with D uncertain. The sequence was obtained from an adult man with Graves' hyperthyroidism. The sequenced material came from peripheral blood or thyroid tissue (not recorded which). In nucleotides, the CDR3 is TGTGCCAGCAGTGACTCAGCGTGGGATTCACCCCTCCACTTT. Translating gives CASSDSAWDSPLHF.